Sequencing of this T cell receptor (beta chain) was carried out in a study of T cell repertoires in cytomegalovirus infection. This clonotype was observed a handful of times. V trimming: 6 bases; J trimming: 7 bases; junction bases outside the gene matches: 14. The CDR3 length is 15 residues. CDR1 and CDR2 (germline): ENHRY, SYGVKD. TCRdb reprocessed the reads via MiXCR and lists one record per CDR3 protein. The table lists roughly 200,000 distinct CDR3 sequences, 8% to 10% of them singletons. The sequenced sample was PBMCs. The TCR sequence derives from a human donor in good health (CMV status not recorded). Some clones in this sample may be carry-over from other donors' samples. The chain links TRBV10-3 to TRBJ2-7; the match to TRBD1 covers 8 bases. The CDR3 nucleotides read TGTGCCATCAGGTCCGGGACAGGCGATATTCGTGAGCAGTACTTC. This sequence encodes CAIRSGTGDIREQYF.